This T cell receptor (beta chain) comes out of a study of control samples from healthy donors and cancer patients. This clone occurred a few times. Libraries were prepared by immunoSEQ multiplex PCR; TCRdb keeps only in-frame clonotypes and omits some of them. The sample comprises some 21,000 clones, approximately 85% of which are singletons, and 38% rests with the top ten. V gave up 3 bases and J gave up 1 base, with 6 bases separating them. The length of the CDR3 is 13 residues. This clonotype originated in a man aged 60 to 75 with head and neck cancer. Sequencing used PBMCs. J is TRBJ1-1 and V is TRBV12-3 or TRBV12-4; D unclear. DNA of the CDR3: TGTGCCAGCAGTTTCGGCGCGAACACTGAAGCTTTCTTT. It yields the protein CASSFGANTEAFF.